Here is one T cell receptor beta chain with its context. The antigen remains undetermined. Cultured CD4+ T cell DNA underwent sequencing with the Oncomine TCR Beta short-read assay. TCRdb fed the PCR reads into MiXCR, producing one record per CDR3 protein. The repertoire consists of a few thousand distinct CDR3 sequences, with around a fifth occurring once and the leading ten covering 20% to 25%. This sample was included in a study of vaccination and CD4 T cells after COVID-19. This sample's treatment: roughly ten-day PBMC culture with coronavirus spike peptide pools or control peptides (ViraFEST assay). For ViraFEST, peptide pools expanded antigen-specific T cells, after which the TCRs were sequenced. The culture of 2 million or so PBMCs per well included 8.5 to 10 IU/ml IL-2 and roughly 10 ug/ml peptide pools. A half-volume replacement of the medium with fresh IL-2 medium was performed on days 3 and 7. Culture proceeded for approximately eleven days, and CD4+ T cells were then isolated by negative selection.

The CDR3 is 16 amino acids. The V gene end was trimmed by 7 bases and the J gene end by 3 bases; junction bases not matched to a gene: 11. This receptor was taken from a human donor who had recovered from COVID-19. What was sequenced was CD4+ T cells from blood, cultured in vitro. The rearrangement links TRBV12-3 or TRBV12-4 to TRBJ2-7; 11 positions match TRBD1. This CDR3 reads CASTFLGQGAFYEQYF. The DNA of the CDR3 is TGTGCCAGCACCTTTCTTGGACAGGGGGCTTTCTACGAGCAGTACTTC.